This TCR beta chain was identified in a study of blood T cell repertoires in COVID-19. The CDR3 has 18 residues. After removal of 1 base from V and 0 bases from J, the junction contained 9 bases not matched to a gene. From germline, CDR1 is SGHRS and CDR2 YFSETQ. Patients at the Seattle site were enrolled during active infection and followed longitudinally. Assay used: immunoSEQ multiplex PCR; TCRdb lists only in-frame clones, some missing. The sample consists of 290,000 or so clones, roughly 92% of them appearing once. The specimen was peripheral blood. The receptor was isolated from a woman between 25 and 40 years old with COVID-19, enrolled during active disease. The chain couples TRBV5-1 to TRBJ2-2; 7 bases are a match to TRBD1. CDR3 coding DNA: TGCGCCAGCAGCTTGTATTATAGGACAGGCTCGAACACCGGGGAGCTGTTTTTT. It encodes CASSLYYRTGSNTGELFF. Filled out from reference TRBV5-1 and TRBJ2-2, the complete variable domain reads KAGVTQTPRYLIKTRGQQVTLSCSPISGHRSVSWYQQTPGQGLQFLFEYFSETQRNKGNFPGRFSGRQFSNSRSEMNVSTLELGDSALYLCASSLYYRTGSNTGELFFGEGSRLTVL.